A single sample gave rise to the 29 T cell receptor beta chains below, sequenced in a study of vaccination and CD4 T cells after COVID-19. Antigen specificity for these receptors is unknown. Regarding treatment: roughly 10-day PBMC culture with coronavirus spike peptide pools or control peptides (ViraFEST assay). CD4+ T cells that had been cultured provided DNA sequenced with the Oncomine TCR Beta short-read assay. TCRdb called the PCR reads again in MiXCR, with one record for every CDR3 protein. This table holds roughly 14,000 distinct CDR3 sequences, 35% to 50% found once. The specimen sequenced was CD4+ T cells from blood, cultured in vitro. Source of these receptors: a human donor who had recovered from COVID-19.

This clonotype was counted a few times. V and J are TRBV27 and TRBJ1-1; tentatively, D is TRBD1 (6 bases). Per germline, CDR1 MNHEY and CDR2 SMNVEV (reference sequence). With 6 bases removed from V and 1 base from J, the gap between germline ends came to 15 bases. The CDR3 length is 15 residues. CDR3 protein: CASRRRGGQNTEAFF. CDR3 DNA: TGTGCCAGCAGAAGGAGAGGGGGACAGAACACTGAAGCTTTCTTT.

This CDR3 is CASSKFDTLRSTGELFF. For the CDR3, the DNA is TGTGCCAGCAGCAAATTCGACACCCTAAGGAGCACCGGGGAGCTGTTTTTT. V is TRBV21-1 and J is TRBJ2-2. TRBV21-1 is shown as a pseudogene. The CDR3 totals 17 residues.

The chain employs TRBV27 and TRBJ2-1; 7 nucleotides align to TRBD1. CDR1 is MNHEY and CDR2 is SMNVEV in the germline V gene (reference sequence). V shed 8 bases and J 6 bases; nucleotides not matched to a gene: 7. CDR3 length: 13 residues. The CDR3 region is CASRPGQFNEQFF. The CDR3 region has the DNA TGTGCCAGCCGCCCGGGACAGTTCAATGAGCAGTTCTTC.

This clonotype was found a few times. The chain employs TRBV28 and TRBJ1-5, with TRBD1 matching 9 bases. The germline gives CDR1 MDHEN, CDR2 SYDVKM. Unmatched junction bases numbered 7, after V lost 5 bases and J lost 5 bases. This CDR3 has 15 residues. The CDR3, as DNA: TGTGCCAGCAGTAAACCGGGACAGGGATATCAGCCCCAGCATTTT. This encodes CASSKPGQGYQPQHF.

This clonotype appeared a few times. The chain joins TRBV30 to TRBJ1-6; D uncertain. The ends were cut back, 2 bases at V and 9 bases at J, with 8 bases in the middle. Germline CDR1 is GTSNPN and CDR2 is SVGIG (reference sequence). The CDR3 is 12 amino acids. The CDR3: CAWSKQGSPLHF. The CDR3 nucleotides are TGTGCCTGGAGTAAACAAGGTTCACCCCTCCACTTT.

A remark on this clonotype: A much larger clone lies a single base off, so this may be a read error. This chain joins TRBV3-1 and TRBJ2-5; TRBD1 is a possible D gene (5 bases). There are 14 residues in the CDR3. CDR1 is LGHDT, CDR2 YNNKEL, per germline (reference sequence). This chain's CDR3 is CVSSPRQYQETQYF. DNA of the CDR3: TGTGTCAGCAGCCCCCGACAGTACCAAGAGACCCAGTACTTC.

V usage is TRBV19 and J usage is TRBJ1-1; a possible D gene is TRBD1 (6 bases). Germline V gene sequence: CDR1 LNHDA, CDR2 SQIVND (reference sequence). V dropped 1 base and J dropped 4 bases, with 13 bases sitting between them. The CDR3 contains 15 residues. CDR3 DNA: TGTGCCAGTAGTATAGGCAGGGGCCTCGGCACTGAAGCTTTCTTT. It codes for CASSIGRGLGTEAFF.

The chain employs TRBV30 and TRBJ2-5; D remains unclear. Germline assignment: CDR1 GTSNPN and CDR2 SVGIG (reference sequence). V shed 2 bases and J shed 7 bases, with 8 bases lying between them. The CDR3 loop spans 11 amino acids. The CDR3 region has the DNA TGTGCCTGGAGTTATTGGGGGACCCAGTACTTC. Amino acids: CAWSYWGTQYF.

This clonotype was seen more than once but under ten times. This chain links TRBV20-1 with TRBJ2-1; D might be TRBD2 (5 bases). CDR1 is DFQATT and CDR2 is SNEGSKA in the germline V gene (reference sequence). Trimming removed 3 bases at V and 7 bases at J, with 19 bases between. The CDR3 totals 15 residues. The CDR3 loop reads CSARPQTRVGNEQFF. The CDR3 nucleotides read TGCAGTGCTAGGCCCCAAACTAGGGTGGGGAATGAGCAGTTCTTC.

The chain joins TRBV9 to TRBJ1-6, with D unclear. V dropped 0 bases and J dropped 7 bases, with 8 bases sitting between them. CDR1 and CDR2 from the germline V gene are SGDLS and YYNGEE. The CDR3 has 14 residues. CDR3 DNA sequence: TGTGCCAGCAGCGTAGGTCAAGACAATTCACCCCTCCACTTT. This encodes CASSVGQDNSPLHF.

This chain connects TRBV20-1 to TRBJ2-7; 8 bases align to TRBD1. The CDR3 length is 15 residues. CDR1 is DFQATT and CDR2 is SNEGSKA in the germline V gene (reference sequence). The V and J ends lost 0 bases and 2 bases, in that order; junction bases with no gene match: 6. The CDR3 here is CSARDSGQAAYEQYF. CDR3 sequence (DNA): TGCAGTGCTAGAGATTCGGGACAGGCCGCCTACGAGCAGTACTTC.

V and J are TRBV24-1 and TRBJ1-5; D possibly corresponds to TRBD1 (5 bases). The CDR3 sequence is 15 residues long. V was trimmed by 6 bases and J by 3 bases, leaving 14 bases between them. Germline CDR1 KGHDR, CDR2 SFDVKD. CDR3 DNA: TGTGCCACCAGTTCGGGACTACTTATCAATCAGCCCCAGCATTTT. This gives the protein CATSSGLLINQPQHF.

The chain combines TRBV25-1 with TRBJ2-3; D is tentatively TRBD1 or TRBD2 (5 bases each). Between the trimmed V and J ends, which lost 7 bases and 2 bases, there was a span of 10 bases. The CDR3 is made up of 13 amino acids. Germline V lookup: CDR1 MGHDK, CDR2 SYGVNS. The CDR3 nucleotides are TGTGCCAGCACAATAGGGACCACAGATACGCAGTATTTT. Amino acids: CASTIGTTDTQYF.

A few counts support this clonotype. The chain combines TRBV10-3 with TRBJ1-1; maybe TRBD1 (6 bases). CDR1 and CDR2 from the germline V gene are ENHRY and SYGVKD. V gave up 0 bases and J gave up 1 base, with 12 bases separating them. The CDR3 spans 16 residues. The CDR3 reads CAISESTRTANTEAFF. CDR3 in DNA: TGTGCCATCAGTGAGTCCACACGGACAGCGAACACTGAAGCTTTCTTT.

This chain links TRBV24-1 with TRBJ1-4, with 9 bases lining up with TRBD1. The CDR3 is made up of 15 amino acids. CDR1 and CDR2 from the germline V gene are KGHDR and SFDVKD. Losses at the gene ends were 10 bases for V and 8 bases for J; bases not matched to a gene: 13. The chain's CDR3 is CATTYRGRRGEKLFF. The CDR3 bases are TGTGCCACGACTTACAGGGGGCGGAGGGGAGAAAAACTGTTTTTT.

The chain is built from TRBV2 and TRBJ2-3, with 7 bases lining up with TRBD1. Trimming removed 6 bases from V and 2 bases from J; junction bases left unmatched: 5. This CDR3 spans 14 amino acids. Looked up from germline, CDR1 is SNHLY and CDR2 is FYNNEI. DNA of the CDR3: TGTGCCAGCAGCGGGGACAGCCACACAGATACGCAGTATTTT. This codes for CASSGDSHTDTQYF.

V is TRBV7-9 and J is TRBJ2-5; D is uncertain. V dropped 4 bases and J dropped 3 bases, with 9 bases sitting between them. The CDR3 is made up of 13 amino acids. Germline CDR1 SEHNR, CDR2 FQNEAQ (reference sequence). The DNA for the CDR3 is TGTGCCAGCAGCTCCATCCGCAAAGAGACCCAGTACTTC. Protein: CASSSIRKETQYF.

This chain uses TRBV20-1 with TRBJ2-7; 9 bases are a match to TRBD1. In germline, CDR1 is DFQATT, CDR2 SNEGSKA (reference sequence). This CDR3 spans 17 amino acids. J gave up 1 base and V 1 base, and 11 bases lay outside the gene matches. CDR3 protein: CSARALKTGGVSYEQYF. In nucleotides, the CDR3 is TGCAGTGCTAGAGCCCTTAAAACAGGGGGCGTTTCCTACGAGCAGTACTTC.

The rearrangement links TRBV5-4 to TRBJ2-5; 9 bases match TRBD2. Germline V gene lookup returns CDR1 SGHNT and CDR2 YYREEE (reference sequence). V lost 5 bases to trimming and J lost 1 base; unmatched junction nucleotides: 6. This CDR3 has 15 amino acids. CDR3 amino acids: CASSTQREVQETQYF. CDR3 in DNA: TGTGCCAGCAGTACCCAGCGGGAGGTCCAAGAGACCCAGTACTTC.

The chain employs TRBV27 and TRBJ1-2; tentatively, D is TRBD1 (5 bases). Germline-derived CDR1 and CDR2 are MNHEY and SMNVEV (reference sequence). This CDR3 has 14 residues. Trimming left V 7 bases short and J 8 bases short, with 20 bases between. CDR3 loop: CASIPRLGAGGYTF. The DNA of the CDR3 is TGTGCCAGCATCCCCCGGTTAGGGGCGGGCGGCTACACCTTC.

The chain employs TRBV20-1 and TRBJ2-5, with 12 bases aligning to TRBD2. The CDR3 contains 15 residues. V lost 5 bases, J lost 6 bases, and 10 bases stayed unmatched. CDR1 and CDR2 (germline): DFQATT, SNEGSKA (reference sequence). CDR3 sequence: CSAEPSGGVRKTQYF. As DNA, the CDR3 is TGCAGTGCTGAACCTAGCGGGGGGGTGCGAAAGACCCAGTACTTC.

This clonotype was found a few times. This chain joins TRBV6-1 and TRBJ1-2; 8 nucleotides line up with TRBD1. The germline V gene has CDR1 MNHNS and CDR2 SASEGT. The CDR3 spans 15 residues. J was trimmed by 0 bases and V by 6 bases; bases with no gene match: 6. CDR3 in amino acids: CASSRKDRANYGYTF. Written as DNA, the CDR3 is TGTGCCAGCAGCAGGAAGGACAGGGCTAACTATGGCTACACCTTC.

The gene calls are TRBV18 and TRBJ1-2, with TRBD1 identical over 8 bases. V lost 2 bases to trimming and J lost 4 bases; unmatched junction nucleotides: 9. Germline V gene lookup returns CDR1 KGHSH and CDR2 LQKENI. The CDR3 loop spans 16 amino acids. CDR3 residues: CASSPNRQGNFYGYTF. The CDR3 nucleotides read TGTGCCAGCTCACCAAATAGACAGGGGAACTTCTATGGCTACACCTTC.

V gene TRBV20-1 combines with J gene TRBJ2-5, with TRBD1 identical over 10 bases. The V and J ends lost 0 bases and 6 bases, in that order; junction bases with no gene match: 7. The CDR3 consists of 15 residues. Germline CDR1 and CDR2: DFQATT and SNEGSKA (reference sequence). The CDR3: CSARDQTGGVKTQYF. The CDR3 DNA follows: TGCAGTGCTAGAGATCAGACAGGGGGCGTGAAGACCCAGTACTTC.

This clonotype has only a few counts. The chain links TRBV20-1 to TRBJ1-1; D not certain. V gave up 5 bases and J gave up 4 bases, with 11 bases separating them. The length of the CDR3 is 12 residues. Germline V gene data show CDR1 as DFQATT and CDR2 as SNEGSKA (reference sequence). This CDR3 is CSAGSEGTEAFF. Written as DNA, the CDR3 is TGCAGTGCTGGGTCCGAGGGCACTGAAGCTTTCTTT.

CDR3 coding DNA: TGCAGTGCTAGTTCGGAGCTTGGCACTGAAGCTTTCTTT. Translated: CSASSELGTEAFF. This chain uses TRBV20-1 with TRBJ1-1; D is uncertain. This CDR3 is built from 13 residues. CDR1 DFQATT and CDR2 SNEGSKA come from the germline V gene (reference sequence). Trimming stripped 3 bases from V and 4 bases from J, with 12 bases between.

The chain joins TRBV5-8 to TRBJ1-6; tentatively, D is TRBD1 (6 bases). The V end lost 0 bases, the J end lost 6 bases, and 7 bases lay between the germline ends. Germline V gives CDR1 SGHTS, CDR2 YDEGEE. The CDR3 has 14 residues. The CDR3: CASSLGQVNSPLHF. The CDR3 DNA follows: TGTGCCAGCAGCTTGGGACAGGTTAATTCACCCCTCCACTTT.

V is TRBV6-1 and J is TRBJ1-2; 7 bases fit TRBD1. Germline V CDR1 and CDR2: MNHNS, SASEGT. After removal of 5 bases from V and 2 bases from J, the junction contained 2 bases not matched to a gene. The CDR3 has 13 amino acids. The CDR3 sequence is CASSQTGNYGYTF. In DNA form, the CDR3 reads TGTGCCAGCAGTCAGACAGGGAACTATGGCTACACCTTC.

This chain links TRBV7-6 with TRBJ1-5; D not resolved. CDR1 and CDR2 (germline): SGHVS, FNYEAQ. Trimming shortened V by 3 bases and J by 2 bases, and 5 bases separated the two germline ends. This CDR3 is 13 amino acids long. CDR3 in amino acids: CASSFGGNQPQHF. CDR3 DNA sequence: TGTGCCAGCAGCTTTGGAGGCAATCAGCCCCAGCATTTT.